The 11 T cell receptor beta chains in this list originate from one sample, sequenced in a study of blood T cell repertoires in COVID-19. The repertoire was sequenced with immunoSEQ multiplex PCR; TCRdb's copy has only in-frame clones and lacks some. The sample lists 150,000 to 200,000 clones, about 85% occurring once. The sequencing input was peripheral blood. Source of these receptors: a man in his forties or fifties with acute or convalescent COVID-19.

The rearrangement uses TRBV6-5 and TRBJ2-7; 9 bases are a match to TRBD1. The germline gives CDR1 MNHEY, CDR2 SVGAGI. The junction had 6 bases not matched to a gene; V was cut back by 6 bases and J by 3 bases. The CDR3 is 14 residues long. DNA of the CDR3: TGTGCCAGCAGGCCGGGACAGGGTTTCTACGAGCAGTACTTC. Its translation: CASRPGQGFYEQYF.

The chain carries TRBV6-1 and TRBJ1-1, with D maybe TRBD1 (5 bases). CDR3 length: 15 amino acids. Trimming left V 0 bases short and J 1 base short, with 9 bases between. Germline CDR1 and CDR2: MNHNS and SASEGT. The DNA of the CDR3 is TGTGCCAGCAGTGAAGCGGGGGGATGGAACACTGAAGCTTTCTTT. Amino acids: CASSEAGGWNTEAFF.

This clone was seen only a few times. The V gene is TRBV7-9, the J gene TRBJ1-2; D ambiguous. Between the trimmed V and J ends, which lost 2 bases and 4 bases, there was a span of 20 bases. CDR3 size: 17 residues. In germline, CDR1 is SEHNR, CDR2 FQNEAQ (reference sequence). The CDR3 here is CASSLRPDSQEVYGYTF. CDR3 DNA: TGTGCCAGCAGCTTACGCCCGGACTCCCAAGAGGTCTATGGCTACACCTTC.

V is TRBV14 and J is TRBJ2-3; 10 nucleotides align to TRBD2. Germline V gene sequence: CDR1 SGHDN, CDR2 FVKESK. With 3 bases clipped from V and 4 bases from J, the junction kept 7 bases outside the gene matches. This CDR3 has 16 amino acids. CDR3 sequence: CASSQTTSGDADTQYF. For the CDR3, the DNA is TGTGCCAGCAGCCAGACCACTAGCGGGGACGCAGATACGCAGTATTTT.

The genes are TRBV30 and TRBJ1-2; 7 bases fit TRBD1. The germline V gene has CDR1 GTSNPN and CDR2 SVGIG (reference sequence). V dropped 7 bases and J dropped 7; count of bases not matched to a gene: 12. This CDR3 has 13 residues. CDR3 coding DNA: TGTGCCTTGGACACAGGGGAATCTTTTGGCTACACCTTC. This sequence encodes CALDTGESFGYTF.

In its sample, this clone was seen a few times. V is TRBV28 and J is TRBJ1-2, with D maybe TRBD1 (6 bases). This CDR3 has 15 residues. Germline CDR1 and CDR2: MDHEN and SYDVKM. V lost 2 bases, J lost 7 bases, and 17 bases lay in between. CDR3 loop: CASSLQAGGVGGYTF. Written as DNA, the CDR3 is TGTGCCAGCAGTTTACAGGCGGGGGGCGTGGGTGGCTACACCTTC.

The chain links TRBV28 to TRBJ1-2; no firm D call. CDR3 size: 12 residues. CDR1 is MDHEN and CDR2 is SYDVKM in the germline V gene. V lost 5 bases to trimming and J lost 8 bases, with 12 bases between them. CDR3 coding DNA: TGTGCCAGCAGTCCCCGCGGGAGGGGCTACACCTTC. The encoded protein is CASSPRGRGYTF.

The V call is TRBV5-1, the J call TRBJ2-2; TRBD2 matches 10 bases. Germline V gives CDR1 SGHRS, CDR2 YFSETQ. This CDR3 is 16 amino acids long. The junction had 3 bases not matched to a gene; V was cut back by 4 bases and J by 0 bases. The CDR3 bases are TGCGCCAGCAGCAAGGGACTAGCGACGAACACCGGGGAGCTGTTTTTT. This encodes CASSKGLATNTGELFF.

J is TRBJ1-2 and V is TRBV7-6; TRBD1 aligns across 7 bases. Germline V gene data show CDR1 as SGHVS and CDR2 as FNYEAQ. This CDR3 region has 14 residues. Losses at the gene ends were 2 bases for V and 6 bases for J; bases not matched to a gene: 6. The CDR3 nucleotides are TGTGCCAGCAGCTTATCCGACAGGGACCATGGCTACACCTTC. It specifies CASSLSDRDHGYTF. Complete variable domain (other parts from reference TRBV7-6 and TRBJ1-2): GAGVSQSPRYKVTKRGQDVALRCDPISGHVSLYWYRQALGQGPEFLTYFNYEAQQDKSGLPNDRFSAERPEGSISTLTIQRTEQRDSAMYRCASSLSDRDHGYTFGSGTRLTVV.

This chain uses TRBV28 with TRBJ1-2, with 10 bases matching TRBD1. This CDR3 comprises 15 residues. The germline V gene has CDR1 MDHEN and CDR2 SYDVKM. V dropped 3 bases and J dropped 4; count of bases not matched to a gene: 5. The CDR3 sequence: CASSFGGTGAYGYTF. The CDR3 coding sequence is TGTGCCAGCAGTTTCGGGGGGACAGGGGCCTATGGCTACACCTTC.

The chain carries TRBV5-4 and TRBJ2-5; 7 bases are a match to TRBD1. V was clipped by 5 bases and J by 1 base; unmatched bases: 11. There are 16 residues in the CDR3. The germline V gene encodes CDR1 SGHNT and CDR2 YYREEE (reference sequence). The CDR3 protein is CASSKRQGRGQETQYF. CDR3 DNA sequence: TGTGCCAGCAGTAAAAGACAGGGAAGGGGCCAAGAGACCCAGTACTTC.